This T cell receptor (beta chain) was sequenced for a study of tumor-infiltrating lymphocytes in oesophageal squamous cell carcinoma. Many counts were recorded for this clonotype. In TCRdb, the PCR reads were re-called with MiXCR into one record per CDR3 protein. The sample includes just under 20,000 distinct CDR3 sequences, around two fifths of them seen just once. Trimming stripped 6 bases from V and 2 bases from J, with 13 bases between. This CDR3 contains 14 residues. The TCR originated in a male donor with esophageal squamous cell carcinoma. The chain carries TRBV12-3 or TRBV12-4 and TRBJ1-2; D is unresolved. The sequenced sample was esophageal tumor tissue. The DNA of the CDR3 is TGTGCCAGCAGCCAAACAACAACCAACTATGGCTACACCTTC. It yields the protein CASSQTTTNYGYTF.